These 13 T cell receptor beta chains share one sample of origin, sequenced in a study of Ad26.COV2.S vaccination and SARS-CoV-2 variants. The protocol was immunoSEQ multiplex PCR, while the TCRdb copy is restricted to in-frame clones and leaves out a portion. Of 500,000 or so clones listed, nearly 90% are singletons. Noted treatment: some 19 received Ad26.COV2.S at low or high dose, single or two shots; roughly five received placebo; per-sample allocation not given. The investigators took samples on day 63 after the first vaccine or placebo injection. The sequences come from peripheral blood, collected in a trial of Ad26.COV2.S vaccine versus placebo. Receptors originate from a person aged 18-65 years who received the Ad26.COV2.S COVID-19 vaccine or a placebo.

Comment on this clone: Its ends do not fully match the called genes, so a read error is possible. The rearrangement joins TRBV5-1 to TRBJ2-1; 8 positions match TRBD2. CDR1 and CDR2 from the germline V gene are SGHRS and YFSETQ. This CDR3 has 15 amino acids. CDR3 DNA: TGCGCCAGCAGCCCCATAGCGGGGCCTTACAGTGAGCAGTTCTTC. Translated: CASSPIAGPYSEQFF.

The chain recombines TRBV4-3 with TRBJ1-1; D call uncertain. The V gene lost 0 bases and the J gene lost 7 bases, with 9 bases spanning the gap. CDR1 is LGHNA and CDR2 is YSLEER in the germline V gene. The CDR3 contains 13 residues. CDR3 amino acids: CASSQDSGFEAFF. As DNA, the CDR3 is TGCGCCAGCAGCCAAGATAGCGGGTTTGAAGCTTTCTTT.

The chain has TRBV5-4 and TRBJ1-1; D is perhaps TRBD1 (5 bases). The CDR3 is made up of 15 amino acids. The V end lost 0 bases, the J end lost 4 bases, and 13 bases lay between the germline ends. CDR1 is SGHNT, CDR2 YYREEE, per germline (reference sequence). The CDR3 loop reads CASSLDPGRGTEAFF. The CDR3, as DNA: TGTGCCAGCAGCTTGGACCCGGGACGTGGCACTGAAGCTTTCTTT.

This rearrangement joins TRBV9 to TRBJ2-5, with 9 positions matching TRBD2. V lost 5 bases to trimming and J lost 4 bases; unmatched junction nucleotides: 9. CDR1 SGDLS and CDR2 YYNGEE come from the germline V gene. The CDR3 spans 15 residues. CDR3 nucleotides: TGTGCCAGCAGTAGCGGGAGTTATCGGGGAGAGACCCAGTACTTC. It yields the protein CASSSGSYRGETQYF. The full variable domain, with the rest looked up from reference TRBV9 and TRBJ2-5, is DSGVTQTPKHLITATGQRVTLRCSPRSGDLSVYWYQQSLDQGLQFLIQYYNGEERAKGNILERFSAQQFPDLHSELNLSSLELGDSALYFCASSSGSYRGETQYFGPGTRLLVL.

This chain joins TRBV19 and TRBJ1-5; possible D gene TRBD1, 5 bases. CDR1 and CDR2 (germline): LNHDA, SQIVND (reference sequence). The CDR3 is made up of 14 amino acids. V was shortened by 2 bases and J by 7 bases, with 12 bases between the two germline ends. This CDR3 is CASSIRGVGQPQHF. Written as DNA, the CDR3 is TGTGCCAGTAGTATACGGGGGGTGGGACAGCCCCAGCATTTT.

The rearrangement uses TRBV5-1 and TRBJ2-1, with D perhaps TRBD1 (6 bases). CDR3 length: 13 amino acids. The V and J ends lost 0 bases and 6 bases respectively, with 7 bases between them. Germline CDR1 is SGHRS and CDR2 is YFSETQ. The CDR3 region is CASSLDRVNEQFF. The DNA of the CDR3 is TGCGCCAGCAGCTTGGACAGGGTCAATGAGCAGTTCTTC.

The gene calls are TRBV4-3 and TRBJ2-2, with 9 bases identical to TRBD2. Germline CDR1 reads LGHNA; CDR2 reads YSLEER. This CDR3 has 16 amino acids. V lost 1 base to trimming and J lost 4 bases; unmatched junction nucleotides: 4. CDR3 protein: CASSQGLSGSTGELFF. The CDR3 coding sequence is TGCGCCAGCAGCCAAGGTCTTAGCGGGAGCACCGGGGAGCTGTTTTTT.

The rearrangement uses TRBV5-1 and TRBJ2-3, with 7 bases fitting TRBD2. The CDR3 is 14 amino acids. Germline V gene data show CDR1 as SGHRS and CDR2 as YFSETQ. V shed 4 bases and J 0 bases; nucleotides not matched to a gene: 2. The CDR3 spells CASSVGGSTDTQYF. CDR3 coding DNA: TGCGCCAGCAGCGTGGGGGGGAGCACAGATACGCAGTATTTT.

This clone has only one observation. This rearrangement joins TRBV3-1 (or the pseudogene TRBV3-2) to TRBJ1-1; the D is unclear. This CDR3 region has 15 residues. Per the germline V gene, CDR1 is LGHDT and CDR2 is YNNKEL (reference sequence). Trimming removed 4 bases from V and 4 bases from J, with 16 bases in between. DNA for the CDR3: TGTGCCAGCAGCCGTACTCCCGGGAGGGTCACTGAAGCTTTCTTT. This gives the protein CASSRTPGRVTEAFF.

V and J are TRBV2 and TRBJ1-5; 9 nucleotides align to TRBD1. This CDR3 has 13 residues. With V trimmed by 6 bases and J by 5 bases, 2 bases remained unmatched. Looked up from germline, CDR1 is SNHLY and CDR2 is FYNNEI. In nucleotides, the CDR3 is TGTGCCAGCAGGGACAGGGGTGATCAGCCCCAGCATTTT. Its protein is CASRDRGDQPQHF.

DNA for the CDR3: TGTGCCAGCTCACCCTTGGGATCCCAAAATGAAAAACTGTTTTTT. Translating gives CASSPLGSQNEKLFF. The V call is TRBV18, the J call TRBJ1-4; no firm D call. Germline V gene data show CDR1 as KGHSH and CDR2 as LQKENI. Trimming left V 3 bases short and J 5 bases short, with 13 bases between. The CDR3 loop spans 15 amino acids.

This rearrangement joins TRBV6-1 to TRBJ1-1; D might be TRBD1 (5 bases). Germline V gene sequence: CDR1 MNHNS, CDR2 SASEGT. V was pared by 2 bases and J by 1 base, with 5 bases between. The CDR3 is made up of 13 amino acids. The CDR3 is CASSERGNTEAFF. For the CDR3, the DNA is TGTGCCAGCAGTGAAAGGGGGAACACTGAAGCTTTCTTT.

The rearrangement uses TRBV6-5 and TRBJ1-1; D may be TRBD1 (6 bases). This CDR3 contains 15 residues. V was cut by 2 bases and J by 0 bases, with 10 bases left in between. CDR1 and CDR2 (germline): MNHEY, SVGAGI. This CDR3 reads CASSYGQNMNTEAFF. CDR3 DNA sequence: TGTGCCAGCAGTTACGGACAGAACATGAACACTGAAGCTTTCTTT.